These 7 T cell receptor beta chains share one sample of origin, sequenced in a study of blood T cell repertoires in COVID-19. Using immunoSEQ multiplex PCR, the repertoire was profiled, and TCRdb retains in-frame clones only, with some absent. Of over 100,000 clones listed, roughly 86% are singletons. The sequencing input was peripheral blood. These receptors were collected from a woman in her 70s with COVID-19, enrolled during active disease.

This clone was observed a handful of times. The rearrangement links TRBV27 to TRBJ2-7, with 7 bases identical to TRBD2. V was clipped by 5 bases and J by 4 bases; unmatched bases: 5. The CDR3 is made up of 13 amino acids. Germline assignment: CDR1 MNHEY and CDR2 SMNVEV (reference sequence). CDR3 sequence: CASSSGASYEQYF. CDR3 coding DNA: TGTGCCAGCAGTAGCGGGGCTTCTTACGAGCAGTACTTC.

CDR3 loop: CASSQGTTSGGADTQYF. CDR3 DNA: TGTGCCAGCAGCCAAGGGACGACTAGCGGGGGGGCAGATACGCAGTATTTT. The genes are TRBV3-1 (or the pseudogene TRBV3-2) and TRBJ2-3, with 14 bases identical to TRBD2. In germline, CDR1 is LGHDT, CDR2 YNNKEL (reference sequence). The length of the CDR3 is 17 residues. V lost 1 base, J lost 4 bases, and 4 bases stayed unmatched.

The V and J genes are TRBV28 and TRBJ2-2, with TRBD2 matching over 12 bases. CDR3 length: 15 residues. Unmatched junction bases numbered 4, after V lost 5 bases and J lost 6 bases. Germline V gene sequence: CDR1 MDHEN, CDR2 SYDVKM. The CDR3 reads CASSPGLAGSGELFF. The CDR3 DNA sequence: TGTGCCAGCAGTCCCGGACTAGCGGGGTCCGGGGAGCTGTTTTTT. The variable domain in full, completed from reference TRBV28 and TRBJ2-2, reads DVKVTQSSRYLVKRTGEKVFLECVQDMDHENMFWYRQDPGLGLRLIYFSYDVKMKEKGDIPEGYSVSREKKERFSLILESASTNQTSMYLCASSPGLAGSGELFFGEGSRLTVL.

The chain combines TRBV18 with TRBJ1-4; D call uncertain. V was cut by 8 bases and J by 0 bases, with 16 bases left in between. Germline values: CDR1 KGHSH, CDR2 LQKENI. The CDR3 sequence is 16 residues long. The CDR3 DNA sequence: TGTGCCAGCCGCATTGGGAGGGCTGCAACTAATGAAAAACTGTTTTTT. It codes for CASRIGRAATNEKLFF.

The chain is built from TRBV6-1 and TRBJ2-5, with 10 bases lining up with TRBD1. Looked up from germline, CDR1 is MNHNS and CDR2 is SASEGT. CDR3 length: 15 amino acids. V lost 3 bases and J lost 7; bases outside the gene matches: 8. The CDR3 DNA sequence: TGTGCCAGCAGTGAGGGTAGGACAGGGGGGAGGACCCAGTACTTC. Its protein product is CASSEGRTGGRTQYF.

The V call is TRBV6-5, the J call TRBJ1-2; unclear D gene. The CDR3 loop spans 14 amino acids. Germline V gene data show CDR1 as MNHEY and CDR2 as SVGAGI. Trimming pared 0 bases from V and 3 bases from J, leaving 8 bases between. The CDR3 here is CASSYSRDHYGYTF. The CDR3 DNA sequence: TGTGCCAGCAGTTACTCTCGAGATCACTATGGCTACACCTTC.

This clone was detected only a few times. This chain connects TRBV9 to TRBJ2-5; 7 bases are shared with TRBD1. Losses at the gene ends were 0 bases for V and 5 bases for J; bases not matched to a gene: 7. CDR3 size: 15 residues. Germline CDR1 SGDLS, CDR2 YYNGEE. CDR3 residues: CASSVEPGGFETQYF. In nucleotides, the CDR3 is TGTGCCAGCAGCGTAGAGCCAGGGGGTTTTGAGACCCAGTACTTC.